This T cell receptor beta chain was identified in a study of T cells after yellow fever vaccination. As for the study in general: Any fraction with a low cell number was prepared using SMART-Seq v4 Ultra Low Input.

TCRdb reanalysed the 5' RACE reads using MiXCR and keeps one entry per CDR3 protein. The data contain nearly 300,000 distinct CDR3 sequences, approximately 8% of them seen just once; the ten biggest clones take up around 3.1%. The CDR3 runs to 14 residues. J was trimmed by 4 bases and V by 3 bases; bases with no gene match: 4. The germline gives CDR1 MRHNA, CDR2 SNTAGT. This chain links TRBV6-4 with TRBJ2-3, with 7 bases aligning to TRBD2. The TCR sequence derives from a man between 18 and 29 years old who received the YFV17D yellow fever vaccine. The sequenced sample was CD4+ T cells sorted from PBMCs, obtained 5 days after the yellow fever booster vaccination. CDR3 sequence (DNA): TGTGCCAGCAGTGATCGCGGGGGTTCAGATACGCAGTATTTT. Protein product: CASSDRGGSDTQYF.